The TCR beta chain described here comes from a study of T cell responses to AZD1222 COVID-19 vaccine. V dropped 2 bases and J dropped 3; count of bases not matched to a gene: 5. Germline V gene sequence: CDR1 SGHDT, CDR2 YYEEEE. This CDR3 is 15 amino acids long. Findings and caveats of the study: Among those given AZD1222, only five or six were seropositive at baseline. The sample set comprised mostly white British donors with more females, and clonal diversity was possibly underestimated. Spike regions recognized by vaccine-associated CD4 TCRs spanned the protein, led by 160-218 and 743-854.

About this clone: What it recognizes is unknown.

TCRdb's table, derived via immunoSEQ multiplex PCR, lists solely in-frame clones and lacks some. The table includes some 170,000 clones, 85% to 90% detected once. The sample here was peripheral blood, taken on day 0 of AZD1222 vaccination. The chain employs TRBV5-6 and TRBJ2-7; 10 bases map to TRBD1. This sequence was found in an adult in good health. The CDR3 DNA is TGTGCCAGCAGCTTCTCCGGGACAGGGGTCTACGAGCAGTACTTC. As protein: CASSFSGTGVYEQYF.